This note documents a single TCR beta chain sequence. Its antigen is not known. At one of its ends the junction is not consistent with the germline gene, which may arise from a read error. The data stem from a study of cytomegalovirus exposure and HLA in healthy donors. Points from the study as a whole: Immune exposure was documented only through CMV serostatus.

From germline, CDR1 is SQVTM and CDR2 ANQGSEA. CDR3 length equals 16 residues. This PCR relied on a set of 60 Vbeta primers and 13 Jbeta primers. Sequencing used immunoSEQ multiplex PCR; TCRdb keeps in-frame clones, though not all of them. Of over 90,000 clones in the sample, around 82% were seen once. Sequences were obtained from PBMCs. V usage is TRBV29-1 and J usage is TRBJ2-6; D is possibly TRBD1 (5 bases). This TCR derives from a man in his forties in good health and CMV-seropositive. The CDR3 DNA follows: TGCAGCGTTGAAGATCTGGGAAGAACTGGGGCCAACGGCCTGACTTTC. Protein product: CSVEDLGRTGANGLTF.